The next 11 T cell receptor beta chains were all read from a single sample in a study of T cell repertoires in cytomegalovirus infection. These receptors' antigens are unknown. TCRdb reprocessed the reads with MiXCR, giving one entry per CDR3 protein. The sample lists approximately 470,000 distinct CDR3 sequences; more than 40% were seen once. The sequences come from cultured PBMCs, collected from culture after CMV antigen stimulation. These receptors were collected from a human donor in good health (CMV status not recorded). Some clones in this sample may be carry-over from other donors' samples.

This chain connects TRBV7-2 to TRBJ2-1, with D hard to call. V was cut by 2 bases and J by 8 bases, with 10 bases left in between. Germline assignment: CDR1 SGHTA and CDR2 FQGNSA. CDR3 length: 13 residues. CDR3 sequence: CASSLSFSDEQFF. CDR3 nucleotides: TGTGCCAGCAGCTTAAGCTTCAGTGATGAGCAGTTCTTC.

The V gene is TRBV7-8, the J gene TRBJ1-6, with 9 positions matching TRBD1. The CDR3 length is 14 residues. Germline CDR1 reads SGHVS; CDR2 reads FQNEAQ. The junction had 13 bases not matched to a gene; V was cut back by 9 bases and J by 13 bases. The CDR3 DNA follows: TGTGCCAGTTCGTCCGGGACAGGGTTTTTTCCCCTCCACTTT. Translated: CASSSGTGFFPLHF.

This CDR3 reads CASSGAWGVGEQFF. The CDR3 nucleotides are TGTGCCAGTAGTGGAGCTTGGGGGGTCGGTGAGCAGTTCTTC. The chain employs TRBV19 and TRBJ2-1; D is perhaps TRBD2 (6 bases). Germline V lookup: CDR1 LNHDA, CDR2 SQIVND (reference sequence). The CDR3 consists of 14 residues. V lost 5 bases, J lost 9 bases, and 17 bases lay in between.

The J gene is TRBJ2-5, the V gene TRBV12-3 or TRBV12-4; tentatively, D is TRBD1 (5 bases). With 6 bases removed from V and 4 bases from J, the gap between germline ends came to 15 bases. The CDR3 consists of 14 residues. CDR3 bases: TGTGCCAGCAGGGGGCCGTTGAAGGGAGAGACCCAGTACTTC. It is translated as CASRGPLKGETQYF.

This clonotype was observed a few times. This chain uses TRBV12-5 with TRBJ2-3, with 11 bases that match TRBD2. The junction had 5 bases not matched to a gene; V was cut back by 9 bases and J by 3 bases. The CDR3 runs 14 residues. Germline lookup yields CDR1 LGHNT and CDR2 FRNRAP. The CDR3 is CASQRTSGTDTQYF. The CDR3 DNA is TGTGCTAGCCAAAGGACTAGCGGGACAGATACGCAGTATTTT.

CDR3 region: CASSRSGIEQYF. DNA of the CDR3: TGTGCCAGCAGCCGATCAGGGATCGAGCAGTACTTC. The chain has TRBV7-6 and TRBJ2-7, with a weak D call TRBD1 (5 bases). The CDR3 runs to 12 residues. Germline CDR1 reads SGHVS; CDR2 reads FNYEAQ. Deletions cut 5 bases from V and 6 bases from J, with 11 bases between.

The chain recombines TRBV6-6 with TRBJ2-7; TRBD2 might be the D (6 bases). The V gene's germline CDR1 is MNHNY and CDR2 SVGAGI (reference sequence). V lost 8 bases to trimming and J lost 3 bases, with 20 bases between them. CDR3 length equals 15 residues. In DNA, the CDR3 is TGTGCCAGCCGCGGCGGGGCAGGGTCCTACTACGAGCAGTACTTC. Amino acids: CASRGGAGSYYEQYF.

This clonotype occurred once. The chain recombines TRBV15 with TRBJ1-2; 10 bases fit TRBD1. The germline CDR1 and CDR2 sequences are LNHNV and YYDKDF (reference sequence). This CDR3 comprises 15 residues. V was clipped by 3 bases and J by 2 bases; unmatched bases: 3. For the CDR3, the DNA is TGTGCCACCAGCAGCACGACAGGGGGCAACTATGGCTACACCTTC. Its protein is CATSSTTGGNYGYTF.

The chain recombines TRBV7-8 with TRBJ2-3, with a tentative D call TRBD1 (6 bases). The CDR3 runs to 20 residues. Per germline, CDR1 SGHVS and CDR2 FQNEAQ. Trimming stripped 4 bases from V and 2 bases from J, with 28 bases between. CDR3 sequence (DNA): TGTGCCAGCAGCTACGACCCATGGACAGATAAACCCTCCCCCACAGATACGCAGTATTTT. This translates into CASSYDPWTDKPSPTDTQYF.

The DNA for the CDR3 is TGCGCCAGCAGCCGTGGTCCTAGCGGGAGTTTCAGCACAGATACGCAGTATTTT. It yields the protein CASSRGPSGSFSTDTQYF. The rearrangement joins TRBV5-1 to TRBJ2-3; 10 bases map to TRBD2. Germline V CDR1 and CDR2: SGHRS, YFSETQ. The CDR3 is 18 amino acids. V lost 4 bases and J lost 0; bases outside the gene matches: 11.

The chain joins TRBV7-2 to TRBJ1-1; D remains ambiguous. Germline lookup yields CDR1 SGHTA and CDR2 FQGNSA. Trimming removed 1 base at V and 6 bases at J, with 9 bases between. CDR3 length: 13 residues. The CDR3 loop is CASSLERSAEAFF. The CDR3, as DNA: TGTGCCAGCAGCTTAGAGAGGAGTGCTGAAGCTTTCTTT.